The clone carrying this T cell receptor beta chain occurred many times. Antigen: not known. The sample belongs to a study of CD8 T cells in ankylosing spondylitis. Notes on the study in general: For ankylosing spondylitis blood, a TCR beta motif of under 10 highly homologous variants appeared characteristic. Past studies reported some motif variants in reactive arthritis synovial fluid and blood.

Quantitative molecular-barcoded 5'-RACE generated the TCR beta libraries. In TCRdb, the 5' RACE reads were re-called with MiXCR into one record per CDR3 protein. The sample has 150,000 to 200,000 distinct CDR3 sequences; around a sixth are singletons. Sequenced material: blood, either unsorted or a sorted T cell fraction (not recorded which). The TCR sequence derives from a male donor between 5 and 29 years old with ankylosing spondylitis or in good health (not recorded which).

CDR3 nucleotides: TGTGCCAGCAGTTTATGGACAGTTGACACCGGGGAGCTGTTTTTT. Protein product: CASSLWTVDTGELFF. The chain recombines TRBV28 with TRBJ2-2; perhaps TRBD1 as D (5 bases). V was clipped by 0 bases and J by 3 bases, with 8 bases between them. The CDR3 is made up of 15 amino acids. Germline lookup yields CDR1 MDHEN and CDR2 SYDVKM. Complete variable domain (other parts from reference TRBV28 and TRBJ2-2): DVKVTQSSRYLVKRTGEKVFLECVQDMDHENMFWYRQDPGLGLRLIYFSYDVKMKEKGDIPEGYSVSREKKERFSLILESASTNQTSMYLCASSLWTVDTGELFFGEGSRLTVL.